Included here is one T cell receptor beta chain sequence, with context. No antigen is known for it. The record has no base qualities; no much larger clone is one base away. The data were obtained in a study of T cells in Graves' hyperthyroidism and ophthalmopathy (dated by TCRdb to about 2019). Looking at the study overall: Peripheral blood was collected at initial diagnosis, before any treatment. Following sampling, methimazole starting at 30 mg daily was given to hyperthyroidism patients, and high-dose intravenous methylprednisolone was given to ophthalmopathy patients. Whether ophthalmopathy could be predicted prospectively was tested in an independent validation cohort made up of 18 to 20 hyperthyroidism patients plus 17 patients who later progressed to ophthalmopathy. In roughly six Graves' hyperthyroidism patients, the study also compared T-cell repertoires from thyroid tissue with T-cell repertoires from blood. The paper reports TCR Vbeta CDR3 sequencing of 135 peripheral blood samples: under 45 ophthalmopathy, around 80 hyperthyroidism and 17 progressor patients. TCR V-J signatures able to tell the groups apart were searched for in a discovery cohort of some 100 patients, of whom around 43 had Graves' ophthalmopathy and about 60 had stable Graves' hyperthyroidism. The 100 discovery patients were divided at random into training and test sets in a 7:3 ratio. General study outcomes and caveats: Most expanded thyroid clonotypes (frequency above 0.001) were also detected in blood, a finding suggesting that blood repertoires may reflect thyroid immune responses. In cross-validation, a model built on a 13 V-J signature told ophthalmopathy apart from stable hyperthyroidism with just under 90% sensitivity and around 84% specificity, and in testing the same model reached 80%/75%. In validation, the model predicted progression to ophthalmopathy with 55% to 71% sensitivity and 72% to 85% specificity, a median of around six months before onset. No statistical method was used to set the sample size in advance, and investigators knew the group allocation.

Amplification of TCR beta CDR3 regions was carried out from RNA transcripts. The first round of RT-PCR for the TCR CDR3 was performed with the HTBI primer set and the Qiagen OneStep RT-PCR kit. The libraries were constructed in a second round of multiplex PCR and then size-selected and purified. Libraries were sequenced paired-end with 100 bp reads on an Illumina HiSeq2000. Per the authors' processing: SOAPnuke was used to process the raw data, throwing out any read that contained adapters or uncalled bases, had a mean Phred below 15, or lacked an exact constant-primer or identifier match. COPE v1.2.5 was used to merge high-quality paired reads, and clonotypes were defined as unique nucleotide sequences. MiTCR v1.1 was used to align clonotypes to the IMGT TRBV, TRBD and TRBJ reference segments. Analysis was restricted to V-J combinations with a frequency above 0.0001, which covered roughly 99% of repertoires. A TCS score was defined as the ratio between F50 (clonal expansion) and ExV (chaos), using BLOSUM62-based TCRdist between CDR3 peptides within each V-J. Welch's t-statistics and random forest reduced fewer than 550 V-J features to around 14, which were used in a naive Bayes classifier (R e1071). TCRdb reprocessed the public reads (quality trimming at Q25 with fastp, clone calling with MiXCR) and kept in-frame beta chains. Records with the same CDR3 protein are collapsed into one entry carrying the most frequent genes and DNA. Clone size and V and J calls follow TCRdb, not the original study. In this sample the table shows approximately 410,000 distinct CDR3 sequences, roughly 15% of which occur a single time. 5% to 6% of the sample lies in the top ten.

Graves' hyperthyroidism was defined as stable when no progression to ophthalmopathy occurred over 18 months of follow-up. Hyperthyroidism patients were aged 18 to 65 years and newly diagnosed, with disease duration of less than 2 months. Patients with uncontrolled infections, other autoimmune diseases, pregnancy or lactation were excluded. Clinical symptoms, serum thyroxine and TRAb, thyroid ultrasound, and orbital computed tomography formed the basis for the diagnoses. PBMCs were separated from under 11 ml of fresh peripheral blood using Ficoll-Paque density gradient centrifugation. Total RNA was extracted with Trizol reagent, and quality was checked on an Agilent 2100 Bioanalyzer. The germline V end is reduced by 1 base and the J end by 3 bases; junction bases left unmatched: 5. The CDR3 measures 15 amino acids from cysteine to phenylalanine. The DNA shown is the 45-base CDR3, in frame from base 1. From the germline V gene, CDR1 is LGHNA and CDR2 is YSLEER.

This receptor chain uses TRBV4-3 and TRBJ2-7, with 8 bases matching TRBD2. Sample: blood. This receptor was taken from a woman aged 18-30 years with Graves' hyperthyroidism. The nucleotides are TGCGCCAGCAGCCAAGGAGCGGGAGCAGTCTACGAGCAGTACTTC. This sequence encodes CASSQGAGAVYEQYF.